A single sample gave rise to the 19 T cell receptor beta chains below, sequenced in a study of early T cells in non-severe SARS-CoV-2 infection. Each CDR3 protein gets one entry after TCRdb re-called the 5' RACE reads with MiXCR. The sample has roughly 30,000 distinct CDR3 sequences, roughly 5.4% seen once. Material for sequencing was whole blood. The origin of the receptors is an adult who was a healthcare worker with PCR-confirmed SARS-CoV-2 infection or an uninfected control (not recorded which).

This clonotype was counted ten times or more. The rearrangement links TRBV29-1 to TRBJ2-5; unclear D gene. This CDR3 is 12 amino acids long. Trimming stripped 5 bases from V and 2 bases from J, with 9 bases between. Germline loops: CDR1 SQVTM, CDR2 ANQGSEA. CDR3 protein: CSVSASQETQYF. The CDR3, as DNA: TGCAGCGTTTCGGCCTCTCAAGAGACCCAGTACTTC.

This clonotype was picked up many times. The gene calls are TRBV5-1 and TRBJ2-2; weak D call: TRBD1 (5 bases). Trimming cost V 0 bases and J 7 bases, with 7 bases left between them. Germline V gives CDR1 SGHRS, CDR2 YFSETQ. The CDR3 is made up of 13 amino acids. As DNA, the CDR3 is TGCGCCAGCAGCTTGGCCCAGGGCGGGGAGCTGTTTTTT. As protein: CASSLAQGGELFF.

This clonotype came up many times. The V and J genes are TRBV24-1 and TRBJ2-1; 9 bases align to TRBD2. Germline CDR1 reads KGHDR; CDR2 reads SFDVKD. The ends lost 0 bases at V and 4 bases at J; junction bases unmatched: 9. This CDR3 spans 18 amino acids. The chain's CDR3 is CATSDLPGSGGLYNEQFF. In DNA, the CDR3 is TGTGCCACCAGTGATTTGCCTGGAAGCGGGGGGTTATACAATGAGCAGTTCTTC.

This clonotype ranks as medium-sized. This chain connects TRBV6-5 to TRBJ1-6, with TRBD1 identical over 7 bases. V shed 7 bases and J 9 bases; nucleotides not matched to a gene: 6. Germline CDR1 and CDR2: MNHEY and SVGAGI. The CDR3 runs 13 residues. This CDR3 reads CASKVGGISPLHF. In nucleotides, the CDR3 is TGTGCCAGCAAGGTAGGGGGCATTTCACCCCTCCACTTT.

This clonotype is judged medium-sized (0.01 to 0.1%). This rearrangement joins TRBV7-9 to TRBJ2-5; the D is unclear. This CDR3 region has 15 residues. Trimming removed 5 bases from V and 2 bases from J, with 15 bases in between. Per germline, CDR1 SEHNR and CDR2 FQNEAQ (reference sequence). The CDR3 spells CASSPRFLGQETQYF. The CDR3 bases are TGTGCCAGCAGCCCGCGGTTTTTGGGGCAAGAGACCCAGTACTTC.

The rearrangement uses TRBV11-2 and TRBJ2-7; the match to TRBD1 covers 12 bases. The germline V gene has CDR1 SGHAT and CDR2 FQNNGV. This CDR3 comprises 17 residues. Trimming at V came to 5 bases and at J to 3 bases, leaving 11 bases not matched to a gene. CDR3 sequence reads: CASSGQLGQGAFYEQYF. CDR3 sequence (DNA): TGTGCCAGCAGCGGCCAGCTGGGACAGGGGGCTTTCTACGAGCAGTACTTC.

This clonotype occurred many times. The V and J genes are TRBV15 and TRBJ2-1; D gene unclear. CDR3 size: 12 residues. Trimming took 5 bases from V and 2 from J, leaving 4 bases between them. Germline values: CDR1 LNHNV, CDR2 YYDKDF (reference sequence). Written as DNA, the CDR3 is TGTGCCACCAGCGTAGCCTACAATGAGCAGTTCTTC. Its protein is CATSVAYNEQFF.

This clonotype has just a few counts. V is TRBV19 and J is TRBJ2-1; perhaps TRBD1 as D (6 bases). V lost 9 bases and J lost 8, with 14 bases in between. This CDR3 region has 12 residues. Per germline, CDR1 LNHDA and CDR2 SQIVND (reference sequence). The CDR3 DNA is TGTGCCAGCCGGACAGCTTGGGATGAGCAGTTCTTC. It is translated as CASRTAWDEQFF.

This clonotype has a count of ten or more. The chain combines TRBV11-2 with TRBJ2-1; no clear D. The CDR3 spans 14 residues. V lost 2 bases and J 0 bases, leaving 5 bases between the germline ends. CDR1 is SGHAT, CDR2 FQNNGV, per germline. The CDR3 region has the DNA TGTGCCAGCAGCTTAATGAGCTCCTACAATGAGCAGTTCTTC. Encoded protein: CASSLMSSYNEQFF.

Ten or more counts support this clonotype. This chain uses TRBV20-1 with TRBJ2-1; tentative D call: TRBD1 (5 bases). Germline CDR1 reads DFQATT; CDR2 reads SNEGSKA (reference sequence). Trimming pared 0 bases from V and 8 bases from J, leaving 11 bases between. The length of the CDR3 is 13 residues. CDR3 region: CSARDGALDEQFF. In DNA, the CDR3 is TGCAGTGCTAGAGATGGGGCGCTCGATGAGCAGTTCTTC.

Many counts were recorded for this clonotype. The CDR3 loop is CAIGQGDYGYTF. In DNA, the CDR3 is TGTGCCATCGGGCAGGGAGACTATGGCTACACCTTC. The chain couples TRBV10-3 to TRBJ1-2; D perhaps matches TRBD1 (5 bases). Per germline, CDR1 ENHRY and CDR2 SYGVKD. CDR3 size: 12 residues. The V gene lost 8 bases and the J gene lost 3 bases, with 10 bases spanning the gap.

In this sample, this clonotype turned up many times. The DNA for the CDR3 is TGCGCCAGCAGCTCAATGGACGGCTACGAGCAGTACTTC. This encodes CASSSMDGYEQYF. The chain recombines TRBV5-1 with TRBJ2-7; D not certain. The CDR3 consists of 13 residues. V was shortened by 3 bases and J by 3 bases, with 10 bases between the two germline ends. From germline, CDR1 is SGHRS and CDR2 YFSETQ. The entire variable domain, with the rest obtained from reference TRBV5-1 and TRBJ2-7, is as follows: KAGVTQTPRYLIKTRGQQVTLSCSPISGHRSVSWYQQTPGQGLQFLFEYFSETQRNKGNFPGRFSGRQFSNSRSEMNVSTLELGDSALYLCASSSMDGYEQYFGPGTRLTVT.

The rearrangement uses TRBV12-3 or TRBV12-4 and TRBJ1-1; D perhaps matches TRBD1 (6 bases). V lost 6 bases to trimming and J lost 2 bases, with 13 bases between them. The CDR3 sequence is 14 residues long. CDR3 amino acids: CASSRGQPNTEAFF. CDR3 coding DNA: TGTGCCAGCAGCCGCGGACAGCCAAACACTGAAGCTTTCTTT.

Only a few counts were recorded for this clonotype. The chain links TRBV7-3 to TRBJ2-1, with 10 positions matching TRBD2. The CDR3 runs 17 residues. The V segment lost 5 bases and the J segment 0 bases; nucleotides outside the gene matches: 7. Germline assignment: CDR1 SGHTA and CDR2 FQGTGA. The chain's CDR3 is CASSAQSSGSSYNEQFF. The CDR3 region has the DNA TGTGCCAGCAGCGCACAATCTAGCGGGAGCTCCTACAATGAGCAGTTCTTC.

This clonotype has a handful of counts. The chain joins TRBV28 to TRBJ2-7; 8 bases are shared with TRBD1. Germline trimming cut 2 bases from V and 4 bases from J; bases unmatched to any gene: 7. Germline CDR1 is MDHEN and CDR2 is SYDVKM. The CDR3 sequence is 15 residues long. CDR3 sequence reads: CASSLHRQGQYEQYF. The CDR3 DNA reads TGTGCCAGCAGTTTACATAGACAGGGGCAGTACGAGCAGTACTTC.

This clonotype was detected many times. The chain links TRBV27 to TRBJ2-5, with D perhaps assigned TRBD1 or TRBD2 (5 bases each). The CDR3 runs to 16 residues. Germline CDR1 MNHEY, CDR2 SMNVEV (reference sequence). V dropped 5 bases and J dropped 5 bases, with 21 bases sitting between them. CDR3 protein: CASSDGTLTSGETQYF. The DNA for the CDR3 is TGTGCCAGCAGTGATGGGACGCTCACGTCGGGGGAGACCCAGTACTTC.

This chain joins TRBV6-5 and TRBJ2-1; no reliable D call. With 6 bases removed from V and 5 bases from J, the gap between germline ends came to 17 bases. From germline, CDR1 is MNHEY and CDR2 SVGAGI. The CDR3 has 15 residues. CDR3 DNA sequence: TGTGCCAGCAGGCTCCAGCCCGTCATAGACAATGAGCAGTTCTTC. Protein: CASRLQPVIDNEQFF.

The chain carries TRBV5-1 and TRBJ2-5; D assignment may be TRBD1 or TRBD2 (5 bases each). Trimming removed 0 bases at V and 5 bases at J, with 14 bases between. Germline V gene data show CDR1 as SGHRS and CDR2 as YFSETQ. CDR3 length: 15 amino acids. Here the CDR3 reads CASSLDGTSGETQYF. As DNA, the CDR3 is TGCGCCAGCAGCTTGGACGGGACCTCCGGCGAGACCCAGTACTTC.

On this clonotype: One end of the junction fails to match germline, which may point to a read error. V is TRBV3-1 and J is TRBJ2-1, with 8 bases aligning to TRBD2. The CDR3 contains 14 residues. From germline, CDR1 is LGHDT and CDR2 YNNKEL (reference sequence). CDR3 coding DNA: TGTACCAGCAGCCAAGTAGCGGGACTAAATGAGCAGTTCTTC. Translating it yields CTSSQVAGLNEQFF.